This T cell receptor beta chain was captured by sequencing in a study of technical replicates of blood from a handful of donors. Germline V lookup: CDR1 MNHNY, CDR2 SVGAGI (reference sequence). The CDR3 covers 12 residues. Profiled with immunoSEQ multiplex PCR; TCRdb holds only in-frame clones, not every one. The repertoire includes some 70,000 clones, approximately 93% of them detected once, and approximately 4.8% sits in the top ten. In the case of this clone: A junction boundary mismatches the germline segment, possibly from a read error.

This TCR derives from a human donor in good health. Some clones in this sample may be carry-over from other donors' samples. Sequenced material: PBMCs. This chain links TRBV6-6 with TRBJ1-1; possible D gene TRBD1, 6 bases. CDR3 DNA sequence: TGTGCCAGCAATACAGGGAGTTCTGAGGCTTTCTTT. Protein product: CASNTGSSEAFF.